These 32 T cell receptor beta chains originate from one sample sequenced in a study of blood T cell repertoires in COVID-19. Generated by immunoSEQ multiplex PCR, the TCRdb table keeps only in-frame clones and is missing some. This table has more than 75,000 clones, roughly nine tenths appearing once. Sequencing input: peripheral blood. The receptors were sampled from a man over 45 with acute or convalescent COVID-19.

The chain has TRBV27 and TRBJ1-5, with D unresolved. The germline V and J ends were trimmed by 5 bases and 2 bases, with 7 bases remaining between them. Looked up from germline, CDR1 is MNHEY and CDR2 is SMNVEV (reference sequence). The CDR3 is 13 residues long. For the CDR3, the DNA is TGTGCCAGCAGTAAGGGAGGCAATCAGCCCCAGCATTTT. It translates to CASSKGGNQPQHF.

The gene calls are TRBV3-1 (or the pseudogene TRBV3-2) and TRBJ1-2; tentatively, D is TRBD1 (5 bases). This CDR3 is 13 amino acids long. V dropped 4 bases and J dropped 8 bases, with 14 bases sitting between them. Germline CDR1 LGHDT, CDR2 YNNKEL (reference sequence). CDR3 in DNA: TGTGCCAGCAGCCGCTTCGGAGGGGTGGGCTACACCTTC. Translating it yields CASSRFGGVGYTF.

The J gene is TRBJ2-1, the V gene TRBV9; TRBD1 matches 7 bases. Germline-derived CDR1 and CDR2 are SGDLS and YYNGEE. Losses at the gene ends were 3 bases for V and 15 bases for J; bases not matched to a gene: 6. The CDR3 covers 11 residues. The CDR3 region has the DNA TGTGCCAGCAGCGCCGGGACAGATCGGTTCTTC. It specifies CASSAGTDRFF. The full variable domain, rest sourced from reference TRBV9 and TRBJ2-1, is DSGVTQTPKHLITATGQRVTLRCSPRSGDLSVYWYQQSLDQGLQFLIQYYNGEERAKGNILERFSAQQFPDLHSELNLSSLELGDSALYFCASSAGTDRFFGPGTRLTVL.

CDR3 loop: CASSSRDRGADEKLFF. The CDR3 coding sequence is TGTGCCAGCAGCTCCCGGGACAGGGGAGCGGATGAAAAACTGTTTTTT. The rearrangement links TRBV11-1 to TRBJ1-4; 10 bases match TRBD1. The V gene's germline CDR1 is SGHAT and CDR2 FQDESV (reference sequence). This CDR3 is built from 16 residues. Trimming took 4 bases from V and 6 from J; bases not matched to a gene: 8.

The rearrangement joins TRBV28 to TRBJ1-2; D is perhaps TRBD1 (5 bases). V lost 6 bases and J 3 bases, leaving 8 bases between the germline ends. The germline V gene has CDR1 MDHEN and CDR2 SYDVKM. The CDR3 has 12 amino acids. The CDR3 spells CASSGGDYGYTF. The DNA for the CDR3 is TGTGCCAGCAGCGGGGGTGACTATGGCTACACCTTC.

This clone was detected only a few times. In DNA, the CDR3 is TGCAGCGTTGTACGACTAGCGACGACGTCCTACAATGAGCAGTTCTTC. Translating it yields CSVVRLATTSYNEQFF. The chain employs TRBV29-1 and TRBJ2-1, with 8 bases fitting TRBD2. The V gene end was trimmed by 4 bases and the J gene end by 1 base; junction bases not matched to a gene: 9. The germline CDR1 and CDR2 sequences are SQVTM and ANQGSEA. This CDR3 contains 16 residues.

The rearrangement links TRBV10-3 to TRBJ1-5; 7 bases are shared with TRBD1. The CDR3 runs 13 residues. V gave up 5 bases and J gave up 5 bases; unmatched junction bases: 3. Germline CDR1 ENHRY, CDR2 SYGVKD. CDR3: CAISTGEDQPQHF. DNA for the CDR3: TGTGCCATCAGTACAGGGGAGGATCAGCCCCAGCATTTT.

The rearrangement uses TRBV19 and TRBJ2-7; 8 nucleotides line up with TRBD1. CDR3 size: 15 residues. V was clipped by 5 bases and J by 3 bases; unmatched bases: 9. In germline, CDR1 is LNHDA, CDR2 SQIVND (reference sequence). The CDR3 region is CASSVGRQGYYEQYF. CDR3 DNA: TGTGCCAGTAGTGTGGGGAGACAGGGGTACTACGAGCAGTACTTC. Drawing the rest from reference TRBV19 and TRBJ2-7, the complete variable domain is DGGITQSPKYLFRKEGQNVTLSCEQNLNHDAMYWYRQDPGQGLRLIYYSQIVNDFQKGDIAEGYSVSREKKESFPLTVTSAQKNPTAFYLCASSVGRQGYYEQYFGPGTRLTVT.

The chain's CDR3 is CASSVTDYEQYF. The CDR3 coding sequence is TGTGCCAGCAGTGTAACAGACTACGAGCAGTACTTC. V usage is TRBV2 and J usage is TRBJ2-7; D is unresolved. Germline CDR1 is SNHLY and CDR2 is FYNNEI. The CDR3 is made up of 12 amino acids. V was clipped by 4 bases and J by 3 bases, with 7 bases between them. Based on the CDR3 plus reference TRBV2 and TRBJ2-7, the full variable domain is EPEVTQTPSHQVTQMGQEVILRCVPISNHLYFYWYRQILGQKVEFLVSFYNNEISEKSEIFDDQFSVERPDGSNFTLKIRSTKLEDSAMYFCASSVTDYEQYFGPGTRLTVT.

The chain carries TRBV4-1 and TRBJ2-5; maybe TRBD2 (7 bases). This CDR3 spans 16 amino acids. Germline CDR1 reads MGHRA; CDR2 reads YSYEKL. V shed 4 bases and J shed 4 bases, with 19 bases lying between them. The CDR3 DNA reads TGCGCCAGCAGCCGCTGGGGGGGCGCTCGAATAGAGACCCAGTACTTC. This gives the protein CASSRWGGARIETQYF.

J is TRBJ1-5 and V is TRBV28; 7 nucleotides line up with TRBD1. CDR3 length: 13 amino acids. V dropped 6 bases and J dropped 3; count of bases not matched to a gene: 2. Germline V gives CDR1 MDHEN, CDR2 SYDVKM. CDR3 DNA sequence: TGTGCCAGCAGGGGGACAGACAATCAGCCCCAGCATTTT. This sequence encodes CASRGTDNQPQHF.

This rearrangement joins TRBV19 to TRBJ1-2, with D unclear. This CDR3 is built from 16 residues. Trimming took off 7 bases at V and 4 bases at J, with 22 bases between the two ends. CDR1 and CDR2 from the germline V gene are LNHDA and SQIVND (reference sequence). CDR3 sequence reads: CASKSAWIAGSYGYTF. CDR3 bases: TGTGCCAGTAAAAGCGCCTGGATCGCCGGTAGCTATGGCTACACCTTC.

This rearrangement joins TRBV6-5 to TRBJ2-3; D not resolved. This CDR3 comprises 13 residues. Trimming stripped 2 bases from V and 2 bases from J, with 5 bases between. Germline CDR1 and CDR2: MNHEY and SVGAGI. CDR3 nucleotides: TGTGCCAGCAGTTACACAAACACAGATACGCAGTATTTT. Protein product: CASSYTNTDTQYF.

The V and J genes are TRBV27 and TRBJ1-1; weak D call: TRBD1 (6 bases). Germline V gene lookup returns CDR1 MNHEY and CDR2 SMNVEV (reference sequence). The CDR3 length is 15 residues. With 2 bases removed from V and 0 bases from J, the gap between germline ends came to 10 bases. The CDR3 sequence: CASSLSGGMNTEAFF. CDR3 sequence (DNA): TGTGCCAGCAGTTTAAGCGGGGGCATGAACACTGAAGCTTTCTTT.

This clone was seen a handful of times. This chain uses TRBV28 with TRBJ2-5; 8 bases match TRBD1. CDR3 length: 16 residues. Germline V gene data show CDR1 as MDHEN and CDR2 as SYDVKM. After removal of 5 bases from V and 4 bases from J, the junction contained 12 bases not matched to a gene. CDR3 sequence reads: CASSRQGKGVLETQYF. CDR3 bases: TGTGCCAGCAGTCGACAGGGGAAGGGGGTATTAGAGACCCAGTACTTC.

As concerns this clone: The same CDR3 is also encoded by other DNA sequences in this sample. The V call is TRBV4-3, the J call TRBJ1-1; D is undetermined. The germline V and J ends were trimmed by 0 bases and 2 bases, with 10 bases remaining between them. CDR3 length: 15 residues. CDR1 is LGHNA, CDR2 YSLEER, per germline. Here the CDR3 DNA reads TGCGCCAGCAGCCAAGATCTCGGTGCCAACACTGAAGCTTTCTTT. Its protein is CASSQDLGANTEAFF.

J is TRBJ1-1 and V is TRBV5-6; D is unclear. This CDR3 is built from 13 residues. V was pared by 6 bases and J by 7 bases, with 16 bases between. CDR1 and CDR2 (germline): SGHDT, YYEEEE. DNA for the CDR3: TGTGCCAGCACCGATGCGGGTATCAGTGAAGCTTTCTTT. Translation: CASTDAGISEAFF.

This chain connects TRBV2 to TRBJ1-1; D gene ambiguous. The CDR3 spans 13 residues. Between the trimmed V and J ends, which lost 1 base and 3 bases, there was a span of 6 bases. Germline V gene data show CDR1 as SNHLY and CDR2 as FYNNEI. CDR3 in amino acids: CASSEGQYTEAFF. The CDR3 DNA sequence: TGTGCCAGCAGTGAAGGGCAGTACACTGAAGCTTTCTTT. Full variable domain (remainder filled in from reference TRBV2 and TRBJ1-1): EPEVTQTPSHQVTQMGQEVILRCVPISNHLYFYWYRQILGQKVEFLVSFYNNEISEKSEIFDDQFSVERPDGSNFTLKIRSTKLEDSAMYFCASSEGQYTEAFFGQGTRLTVV.

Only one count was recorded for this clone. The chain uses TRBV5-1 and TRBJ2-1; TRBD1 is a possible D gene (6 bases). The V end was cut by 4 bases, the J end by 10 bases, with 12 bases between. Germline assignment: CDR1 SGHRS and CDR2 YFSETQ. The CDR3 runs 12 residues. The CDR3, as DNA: TGCGCCAGCAGCGCACAGGGTAAGGAGCAGTTCTTC. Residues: CASSAQGKEQFF.

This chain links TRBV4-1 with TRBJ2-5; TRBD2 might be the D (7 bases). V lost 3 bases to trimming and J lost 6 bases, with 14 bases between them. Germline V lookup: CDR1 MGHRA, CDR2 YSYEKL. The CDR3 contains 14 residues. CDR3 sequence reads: CASSQNGGQKTQYF. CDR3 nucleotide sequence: TGCGCCAGCAGCCAGAACGGGGGGCAGAAGACCCAGTACTTC.

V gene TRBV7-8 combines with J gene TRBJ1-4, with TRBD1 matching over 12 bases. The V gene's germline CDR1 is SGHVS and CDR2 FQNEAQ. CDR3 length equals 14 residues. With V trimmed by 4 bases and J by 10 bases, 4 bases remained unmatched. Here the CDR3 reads CASSSGTGGPKLFF. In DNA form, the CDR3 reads TGTGCCAGCAGCTCCGGGACAGGGGGCCCAAAACTGTTTTTT.

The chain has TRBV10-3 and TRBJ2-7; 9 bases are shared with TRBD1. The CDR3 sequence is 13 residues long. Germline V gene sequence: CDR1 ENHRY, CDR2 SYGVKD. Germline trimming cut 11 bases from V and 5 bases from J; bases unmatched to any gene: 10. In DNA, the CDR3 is TGTGCCTCCTCCCGGGACAGGGCCAACGAGCAGTACTTC. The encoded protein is CASSRDRANEQYF.

The CDR3 loop is CASSEQGSGNTIYF. The CDR3 nucleotides are TGTGCCAGCTCTGAACAGGGCTCTGGAAACACCATATATTTT. This chain connects TRBV18 to TRBJ1-3, with D possibly being TRBD1 (6 bases). CDR1 and CDR2 from the germline V gene are KGHSH and LQKENI. V was trimmed by 6 bases and J by 0 bases, leaving 9 bases between them. This CDR3 is 14 amino acids long. Full variable domain (rest looked up from reference TRBV18 and TRBJ1-3): NAGVMQNPRHLVRRRGQEARLRCSPMKGHSHVYWYRQLPEEGLKFMVYLQKENIIDESGMPKERFSAEFPKEGPSILRIQQVVRGDSAAYFCASSEQGSGNTIYFGEGSWLTVV.

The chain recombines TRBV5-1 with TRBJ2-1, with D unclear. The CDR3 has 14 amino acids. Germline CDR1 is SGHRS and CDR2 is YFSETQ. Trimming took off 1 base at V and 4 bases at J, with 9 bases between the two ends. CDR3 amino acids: CASSLTVAYNEQFF. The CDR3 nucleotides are TGCGCCAGCAGCTTGACGGTAGCTTACAATGAGCAGTTCTTC. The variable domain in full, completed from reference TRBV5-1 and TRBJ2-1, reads KAGVTQTPRYLIKTRGQQVTLSCSPISGHRSVSWYQQTPGQGLQFLFEYFSETQRNKGNFPGRFSGRQFSNSRSEMNVSTLELGDSALYLCASSLTVAYNEQFFGPGTRLTVL.

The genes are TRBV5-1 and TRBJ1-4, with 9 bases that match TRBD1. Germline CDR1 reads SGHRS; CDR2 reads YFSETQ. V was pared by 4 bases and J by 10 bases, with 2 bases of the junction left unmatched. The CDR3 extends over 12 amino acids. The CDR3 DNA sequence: TGCGCCAGCAGCCCGGACAGGGGAAAACTGTTTTTT. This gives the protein CASSPDRGKLFF.

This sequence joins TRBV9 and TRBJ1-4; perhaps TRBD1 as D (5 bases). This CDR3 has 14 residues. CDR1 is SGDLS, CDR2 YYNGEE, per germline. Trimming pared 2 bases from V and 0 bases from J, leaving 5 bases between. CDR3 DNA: TGTGCCAGCAGCGTGGACACAACTAATGAAAAACTGTTTTTT. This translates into CASSVDTTNEKLFF.

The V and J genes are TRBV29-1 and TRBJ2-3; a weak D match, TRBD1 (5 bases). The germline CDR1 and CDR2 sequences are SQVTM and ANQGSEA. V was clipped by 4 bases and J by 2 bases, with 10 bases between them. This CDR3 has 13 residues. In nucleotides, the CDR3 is TGCAGCGTTGGACAGAGGAACACAGATACGCAGTATTTT. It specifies CSVGQRNTDTQYF.

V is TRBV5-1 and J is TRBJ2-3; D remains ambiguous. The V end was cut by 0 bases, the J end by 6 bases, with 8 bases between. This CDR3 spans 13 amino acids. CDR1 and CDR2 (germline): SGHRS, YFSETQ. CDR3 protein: CASSLGSSDTQYF. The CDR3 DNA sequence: TGCGCCAGCAGCTTGGGGAGCTCCGATACGCAGTATTTT.

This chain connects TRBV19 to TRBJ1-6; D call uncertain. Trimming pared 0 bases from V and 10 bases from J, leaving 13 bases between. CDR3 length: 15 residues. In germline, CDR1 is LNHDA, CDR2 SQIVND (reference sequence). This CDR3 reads CASSIDGSSGSPLHF. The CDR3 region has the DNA TGTGCCAGTAGTATAGATGGCAGCTCAGGATCACCCCTCCACTTT.

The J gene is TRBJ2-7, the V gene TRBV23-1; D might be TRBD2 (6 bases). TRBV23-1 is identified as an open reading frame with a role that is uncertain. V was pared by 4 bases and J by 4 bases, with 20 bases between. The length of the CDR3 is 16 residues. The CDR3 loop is CASSPRGGGLHYEQYV. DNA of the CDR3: TGCGCCAGCAGTCCTCGAGGAGGAGGGCTACATTACGAGCAGTACGTC.

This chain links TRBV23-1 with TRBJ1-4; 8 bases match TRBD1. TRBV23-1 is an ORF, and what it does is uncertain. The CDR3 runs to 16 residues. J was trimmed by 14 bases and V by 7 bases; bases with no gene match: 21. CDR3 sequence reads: CASNRDRPPRGGWLFF. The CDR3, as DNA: TGCGCCAGCAACCGGGACAGGCCCCCGAGAGGGGGGTGGCTGTTTTTT.

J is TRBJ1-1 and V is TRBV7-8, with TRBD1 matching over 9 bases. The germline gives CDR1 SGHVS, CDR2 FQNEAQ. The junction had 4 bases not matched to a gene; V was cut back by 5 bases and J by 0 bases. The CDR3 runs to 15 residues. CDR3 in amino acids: CASSPWDRVNTEAFF. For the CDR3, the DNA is TGTGCCAGCAGCCCCTGGGACAGGGTGAACACTGAAGCTTTCTTT.